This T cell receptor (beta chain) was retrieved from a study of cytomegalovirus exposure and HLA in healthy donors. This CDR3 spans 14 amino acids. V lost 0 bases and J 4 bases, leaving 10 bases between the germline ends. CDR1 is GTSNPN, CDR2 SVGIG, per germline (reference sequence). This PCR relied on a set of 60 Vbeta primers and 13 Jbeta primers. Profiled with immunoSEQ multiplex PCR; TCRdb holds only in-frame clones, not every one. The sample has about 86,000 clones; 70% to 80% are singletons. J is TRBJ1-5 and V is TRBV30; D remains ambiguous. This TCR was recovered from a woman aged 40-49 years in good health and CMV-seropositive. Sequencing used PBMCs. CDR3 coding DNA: TGTGCCTGGAGTGTACTTGGAGTAAATCAGCCCCAGCATTTT. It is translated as CAWSVLGVNQPQHF.